Following are 32 T cell receptor beta chains from one sample sequenced in a study of T-cell memory formation after mild COVID-19. TCRdb reanalysed the 5' RACE reads using MiXCR and keeps one entry per CDR3 protein. The table shows under 450,000 distinct CDR3 sequences, with less than 25% occurring only once. Sequenced input: PBMCs or a T cell subset sorted from them (not recorded which). These receptors all stem from a man between 18 and 29 years old who had mild COVID-19 (a few samples of this study predate the infection). Cell type and time point are not known.

V gene TRBV7-2 combines with J gene TRBJ1-2; no clear D gene. Germline values: CDR1 SGHTA, CDR2 FQGNSA. V was pared by 7 bases and J by 0 bases, with 15 bases between. The CDR3 has 15 residues. The CDR3 protein is CASTPTPHSNYGYTF. In DNA, the CDR3 is TGTGCCAGCACCCCCACCCCACATTCTAACTATGGCTACACCTTC. Based on the CDR3 plus reference TRBV7-2 and TRBJ1-2, the full variable domain is GAGVSQSPSNKVTEKGKDVELRCDPISGHTALYWYRQSLGQGLEFLIYFQGNSAPDKSGLPSDRFSAERTGGSVSTLTIQRTQQEDSAVYLCASTPTPHSNYGYTFGSGTRLTVV.

Only a few counts were recorded for this clonotype. This chain links TRBV7-9 with TRBJ1-1; D perhaps matches TRBD1 (5 bases). The V end lost 5 bases, the J end lost 3 bases, and 22 bases lay between the germline ends. This CDR3 spans 17 amino acids. Germline lookup yields CDR1 SEHNR and CDR2 FQNEAQ (reference sequence). CDR3 residues: CASSQIPGAILDTEAFF. The CDR3 DNA sequence: TGTGCCAGCAGCCAGATTCCCGGGGCCATCTTAGACACTGAAGCTTTCTTT. The full variable domain, with the rest looked up from reference TRBV7-9 and TRBJ1-1, is DTGVSQNPRHKITKRGQNVTFRCDPISEHNRLYWYRQTLGQGPEFLTYFQNEAQLEKSRLLSDRFSAERPKGSFSTLEIQRTEQGDSAMYLCASSQIPGAILDTEAFFGQGTRLTVV.

This clonotype showed up just a few times. The CDR3 is CASSVGQLPGELFF. CDR3 nucleotide sequence: TGTGCCAGCAGTGTCGGCCAACTCCCCGGGGAGCTGTTTTTT. The chain couples TRBV2 to TRBJ2-2; D gene ambiguous. Trimming left V 4 bases short and J 6 bases short, with 12 bases between. The CDR3 has 14 residues. From germline, CDR1 is SNHLY and CDR2 FYNNEI.

The chain employs TRBV7-2 and TRBJ2-3; unclear D gene. The CDR3 sequence is 14 residues long. V was cut by 5 bases and J by 5 bases, with 14 bases left in between. Germline assignment: CDR1 SGHTA and CDR2 FQGNSA. This chain's CDR3 is CASSPRLSQDTQYF. CDR3 coding DNA: TGTGCCAGCAGCCCCCGGCTCAGTCAAGATACGCAGTATTTT.

The chain is built from TRBV9 and TRBJ2-1; 10 positions match TRBD2. Germline assignment: CDR1 SGDLS and CDR2 YYNGEE. This CDR3 comprises 18 residues. The V and J ends lost 0 bases and 6 bases, in that order; junction bases with no gene match: 12. CDR3 amino acids: CASSVGPVAGGQANEQFF. In nucleotides, the CDR3 is TGTGCCAGCAGCGTAGGCCCGGTAGCGGGGGGTCAAGCCAATGAGCAGTTCTTC.

Only a few counts were recorded for this clonotype. The chain carries TRBV29-1 and TRBJ2-3, with TRBD1 identical over 8 bases. This CDR3 contains 15 residues. Germline loops: CDR1 SQVTM, CDR2 ANQGSEA. The J segment lost 4 bases and the V segment lost 5 bases, leaving 11 bases of the junction unmatched. CDR3 residues: CSVTGGRGLADTQYF. CDR3 bases: TGCAGCGTTACCGGGGGCAGGGGGCTTGCAGATACGCAGTATTTT.

This clonotype was recorded at least ten times. This chain connects TRBV29-1 to TRBJ2-5, with TRBD1 identical over 8 bases. Per germline, CDR1 SQVTM and CDR2 ANQGSEA. The CDR3 is made up of 13 amino acids. V trimming: 6 bases; J trimming: 1 base; junction bases outside the gene matches: 4. The CDR3 nucleotides are TGCAGCGTAGACAGGGGCTCCCAAGAGACCCAGTACTTC. Its protein product is CSVDRGSQETQYF.

This clonotype came up a few times. The chain has TRBV7-2 and TRBJ2-4, with a weak D call TRBD2 (6 bases). With 1 base removed from V and 0 bases from J, the gap between germline ends came to 10 bases. In germline, CDR1 is SGHTA, CDR2 FQGNSA. This CDR3 comprises 16 residues. CDR3 DNA sequence: TGTGCCAGCAGCTTAGTACTAGCATTAGCCAAAAACATTCAGTACTTC. Translation: CASSLVLALAKNIQYF.

The rearrangement uses TRBV4-1 and TRBJ1-6; the D gene is possibly TRBD1 (5 bases). Germline lookup yields CDR1 MGHRA and CDR2 YSYEKL. The V end lost 4 bases, the J end lost 6 bases, and 10 bases lay between the germline ends. This CDR3 comprises 14 residues. The CDR3 coding sequence is TGCGCCAGCAGCCGAGAGGGGCGTAATTCACCCCTCCACTTT. Its protein product is CASSREGRNSPLHF.

This chain connects TRBV5-1 to TRBJ2-5; D is possibly TRBD2 (7 bases). The CDR3 spans 15 residues. V lost 0 bases to trimming and J lost 5 bases, with 14 bases between them. The V gene's germline CDR1 is SGHRS and CDR2 YFSETQ. The CDR3 is CASSLAPQGGETQYF. In DNA form, the CDR3 reads TGCGCCAGCAGCTTGGCGCCACAGGGAGGGGAGACCCAGTACTTC.

In this sample, this clonotype turned up a few times. This chain connects TRBV5-1 to TRBJ1-2; D remains unclear. Trimming pared 4 bases from V and 6 bases from J, leaving 22 bases between. In germline, CDR1 is SGHRS, CDR2 YFSETQ. This CDR3 has 16 amino acids. The CDR3 protein is CASSPRWVGIGNGYTF. The CDR3 region has the DNA TGCGCCAGCAGCCCAAGGTGGGTCGGCATCGGTAATGGCTACACCTTC.

This clonotype was observed once. This chain links TRBV6-5 with TRBJ2-7; 8 bases map to TRBD1. J gave up 6 bases and V 7 bases, and 5 bases lay outside the gene matches. Germline V gene data show CDR1 as MNHEY and CDR2 as SVGAGI. The CDR3 spans 12 residues. The CDR3 nucleotides read TGTGCCAGCACCTCCACAGGGGGCGAGCAGTACTTC. This translates into CASTSTGGEQYF.

The rearrangement uses TRBV9 and TRBJ1-5, with 7 positions matching TRBD1. The CDR3 totals 16 residues. V lost 3 bases and J lost 7; bases outside the gene matches: 13. CDR1 is SGDLS and CDR2 is YYNGEE in the germline V gene. The CDR3 protein is CASSAYPQGLGQPQHF. In nucleotides, the CDR3 is TGTGCCAGCAGCGCGTATCCACAGGGGCTGGGGCAGCCCCAGCATTTT.

This clonotype was found a few times. The chain has TRBV30 and TRBJ2-5; D not certain. Germline V gene sequence: CDR1 GTSNPN, CDR2 SVGIG (reference sequence). The CDR3 consists of 11 residues. V dropped 1 base and J dropped 5 bases, with 5 bases sitting between them. For the CDR3, the DNA is TGTGCCTGGAGTGGATTGGAGACCCAGTACTTC. The encoded protein is CAWSGLETQYF.

Of note for this clonotype: One end of the junction does not line up with germline, which may come from a read error. This chain links TRBV4-3 with TRBJ1-1, with TRBD1 as a possible D gene (5 bases). Per the germline V gene, CDR1 is LGHNA and CDR2 is YSLEER. The CDR3 contains 15 residues. The chain's CDR3 is CASSKEPGPAHEAFF. The CDR3 DNA reads TGCGCCAGCAGCAAAGAGCCGGGGCCCGCACATGAAGCTTTCTTT.

This clonotype was picked up many times. The chain has TRBV5-1 and TRBJ2-1; 8 bases are a match to TRBD2. Germline V lookup: CDR1 SGHRS, CDR2 YFSETQ. V was pared by 0 bases and J by 6 bases, with 2 bases of the junction left unmatched. The CDR3 sequence is 14 residues long. Here the CDR3 DNA reads TGCGCCAGCAGCTTGGCGGGGGGGACCAATGAGCAGTTCTTC. Its protein product is CASSLAGGTNEQFF.

This clonotype has a handful of counts. The chain links TRBV24-1 to TRBJ2-5; tentative D call: TRBD1 (6 bases). Germline CDR1 KGHDR, CDR2 SFDVKD. Trimming removed 10 bases at V and 4 bases at J, with 9 bases between. This CDR3 comprises 11 residues. In DNA form, the CDR3 reads TGTGCCACGGGGGCTGGAGAGACCCAGTACTTC. It specifies CATGAGETQYF.

This clonotype was seen more than once but under ten times. V and J are TRBV20-1 and TRBJ1-3; no reliable D call. Trimming left V 2 bases short and J 2 bases short, with 4 bases between. CDR3 size: 12 residues. Germline V CDR1 and CDR2: DFQATT, SNEGSKA (reference sequence). The CDR3: CSARLPGNTIYF. Here the CDR3 DNA reads TGCAGTGCTAGATTACCTGGAAACACCATATATTTT.

This rearrangement joins TRBV5-1 to TRBJ1-6, with 10 bases matching TRBD1. The CDR3 consists of 16 residues. J lost 8 bases, V lost 0 bases, and 5 bases had no gene match. Per the germline V gene, CDR1 is SGHRS and CDR2 is YFSETQ. The CDR3 region has the DNA TGCGCCAGCAGCTTGGCGATGACAGGGGGCTATTCACCCCTCCACTTT. It encodes CASSLAMTGGYSPLHF. Complete variable domain (other parts from reference TRBV5-1 and TRBJ1-6): KAGVTQTPRYLIKTRGQQVTLSCSPISGHRSVSWYQQTPGQGLQFLFEYFSETQRNKGNFPGRFSGRQFSNSRSEMNVSTLELGDSALYLCASSLAMTGGYSPLHFGNGTRLTVT.

V gene TRBV6-5 combines with J gene TRBJ1-2; 7 bases line up with TRBD1. CDR1 and CDR2 (germline): MNHEY, SVGAGI. After removal of 0 bases from V and 4 bases from J, the junction contained 2 bases not matched to a gene. This CDR3 is built from 14 residues. CDR3 nucleotides: TGTGCCAGCAGTTACTCCGGACAGGCCTATGGCTACACCTTC. Protein sequence: CASSYSGQAYGYTF.

V gene TRBV6-5 combines with J gene TRBJ2-4, with TRBD1 matching over 10 bases. Germline lookup yields CDR1 MNHEY and CDR2 SVGAGI. CDR3 length: 17 residues. V shed 4 bases and J 0 bases; nucleotides not matched to a gene: 6. CDR3: CASSSLTGGRAKNIQYF. As DNA, the CDR3 is TGTGCCAGCAGTTCCCTGACAGGGGGCCGAGCCAAAAACATTCAGTACTTC.

V and J are TRBV7-2 and TRBJ1-3; D is undetermined. V was trimmed by 7 bases and J by 0 bases, leaving 10 bases between them. This CDR3 is built from 14 residues. Germline CDR1 is SGHTA and CDR2 is FQGNSA. Here the CDR3 reads CASTAALSGNTIYF. The CDR3 coding sequence is TGTGCCAGCACCGCAGCTCTCTCTGGAAACACCATATATTTT. Full variable domain (outside the CDR3, taken from reference TRBV7-2 and TRBJ1-3): GAGVSQSPSNKVTEKGKDVELRCDPISGHTALYWYRQSLGQGLEFLIYFQGNSAPDKSGLPSDRFSAERTGGSVSTLTIQRTQQEDSAVYLCASTAALSGNTIYFGEGSWLTVV.

In its sample, this clonotype was seen a few times. This sequence joins TRBV12-3 or TRBV12-4 and TRBJ1-2, with 7 nucleotides matching TRBD1. The CDR3 loop spans 15 amino acids. The V and J ends lost 7 bases and 4 bases, in that order; junction bases with no gene match: 12. Here the CDR3 reads CASTSPHRGSYGYTF. Here the CDR3 DNA reads TGTGCCAGCACCTCCCCCCACAGGGGTAGCTATGGCTACACCTTC.

Only a few counts were recorded for this clonotype. The chain links TRBV7-3 to TRBJ2-1; D not resolved. The germline CDR1 and CDR2 sequences are SGHTA and FQGTGA. The CDR3 is made up of 13 amino acids. Trimming took 2 bases from V and 6 from J, leaving 8 bases between them. The CDR3 spells CASSLSATNEQFF. The CDR3 region has the DNA TGTGCCAGCAGCTTATCAGCTACCAATGAGCAGTTCTTC.

This chain links TRBV5-1 with TRBJ2-7; 7 bases are a match to TRBD2. Per the germline V gene, CDR1 is SGHRS and CDR2 is YFSETQ. This CDR3 has 13 residues. The V and J ends lost 3 bases and 6 bases, in that order; junction bases with no gene match: 6. The CDR3 sequence: CASSWGGGGEQYF. The CDR3 DNA is TGCGCCAGCAGCTGGGGGGGTGGTGGCGAGCAGTACTTC.

The CDR3 sequence: CASSYPPTAGRYNEQFF. For the CDR3, the DNA is TGTGCCAGCAGTTATCCCCCGACAGCGGGGAGATACAATGAGCAGTTCTTC. V usage is TRBV28 and J usage is TRBJ2-1; 7 bases line up with TRBD2. With V trimmed by 4 bases and J by 4 bases, 13 bases remained unmatched. This CDR3 has 17 amino acids. Germline CDR1 and CDR2: MDHEN and SYDVKM.

The chain couples TRBV20-1 to TRBJ1-2; unclear D gene. CDR1 and CDR2 from the germline V gene are DFQATT and SNEGSKA (reference sequence). V was clipped by 3 bases and J by 2 bases, with 7 bases between them. The CDR3 sequence is 12 residues long. CDR3 region: CSASHGNYGYTF. The CDR3 bases are TGCAGTGCTAGCCATGGGAACTATGGCTACACCTTC.

This clonotype was seen a few times. The rearrangement uses TRBV9 and TRBJ1-1; D not certain. V shed 4 bases and J shed 5 bases, with 12 bases lying between them. The germline V gene has CDR1 SGDLS and CDR2 YYNGEE. CDR3 size: 13 residues. The CDR3 DNA is TGTGCCAGCAGCCCCGGGTTTGGAACTGAAGCTTTCTTT. Translating gives CASSPGFGTEAFF.

The V gene is TRBV9, the J gene TRBJ2-2, with unresolved D. Germline CDR1 is SGDLS and CDR2 is YYNGEE. Trimming pared 0 bases from V and 6 bases from J, leaving 9 bases between. The CDR3 is 14 amino acids. CDR3 DNA sequence: TGTGCCAGCAGCGTAGGGTCGGTATCCGGGGAGCTGTTTTTT. It yields the protein CASSVGSVSGELFF.

The V gene is TRBV7-6, the J gene TRBJ2-1, with TRBD2 matching 10 bases. The CDR3 consists of 14 residues. Germline values: CDR1 SGHVS, CDR2 FNYEAQ. Losses at the gene ends were 6 bases for V and 5 bases for J; bases not matched to a gene: 4. For the CDR3, the DNA is TGTGCCAGCAGGAGCGGGGGGGCCCACAATGAGCAGTTCTTC. Its translation is CASRSGGAHNEQFF.

In its sample, this clonotype was seen a few times. J is TRBJ1-3 and V is TRBV29-1, with D maybe TRBD1 (5 bases). V was cut by 2 bases and J by 0 bases, with 8 bases left in between. Germline-derived CDR1 and CDR2 are SQVTM and ANQGSEA. The CDR3 length is 14 residues. The CDR3 DNA is TGCAGCGTTGAAACGGGGGGCTCTGGAAACACCATATATTTT. Amino acids: CSVETGGSGNTIYF. Filled out from reference TRBV29-1 and TRBJ1-3, the complete variable domain reads SAVISQKPSRDICQRGTSLTIQCQVDSQVTMMFWYRQQPGQSLTLIATANQGSEATYESGFVIDKFPISRPNLTFSTLTVSNMSPEDSSIYLCSVETGGSGNTIYFGEGSWLTVV.

This sequence joins TRBV15 and TRBJ2-3, with no clear D. Trimming left V 8 bases short and J 0 bases short, with 12 bases between. CDR1 and CDR2 from the germline V gene are LNHNV and YYDKDF (reference sequence). The CDR3 loop spans 14 amino acids. The CDR3 here is CATAPGASTDTQYF. DNA of the CDR3: TGTGCCACCGCTCCAGGAGCTAGCACAGATACGCAGTATTTT. The whole variable domain, filled in from reference TRBV15 and TRBJ2-3, reads DAMVIQNPRYQVTQFGKPVTLSCSQTLNHNVMYWYQQKSSQAPKLLFHYYDKDFNNEADTPDNFQSRRPNTSFCFLDIRSPGLGDTAMYLCATAPGASTDTQYFGPGTRLTVL.